What follows describes a single T cell receptor (beta chain). Its antigen is unidentified. The sample originates from a study of cytomegalovirus exposure and HLA in healthy donors. The PCR employed 60 Vbeta primers together with 13 Jbeta primers. Repertoires were generated with immunoSEQ multiplex PCR, while TCRdb's copy carries only in-frame clones and drops some. The repertoire holds about 51,000 clones, with around 85% as singletons. General study findings and limits: Analysis was carried out at a later point, and it linked a missense DCLRE1C variant to TCR beta V- and J-gene trimming. With DRB1 most and HLA-C fewest, TCR association rates differed between HLA loci in a later analysis.

CDR1 is LNHDA and CDR2 is SQIVND in the germline V gene (reference sequence). The V end was cut by 9 bases, the J end by 0 bases, with 11 bases between. This CDR3 is 14 amino acids long. The specimen was PBMCs. The V call is TRBV19, the J call TRBJ2-2; D is possibly TRBD2 (6 bases). This TCR derives from a boy under 18 in good health and CMV-seropositive. The chain's CDR3 is CASGGRSNTGELFF. CDR3 nucleotide sequence: TGTGCCAGCGGGGGACGATCGAACACCGGGGAGCTGTTTTTT. Variable domain in full (rest from reference TRBV19 and TRBJ2-2): DGGITQSPKYLFRKEGQNVTLSCEQNLNHDAMYWYRQDPGQGLRLIYYSQIVNDFQKGDIAEGYSVSREKKESFPLTVTSAQKNPTAFYLCASGGRSNTGELFFGEGSRLTVL.